This TCR beta chain was identified in a study of blood T cell repertoires in COVID-19. Sequenced by immunoSEQ multiplex PCR; TCRdb stores in-frame clones only, minus some. The profile shows around 170,000 clones, about 88% of them singletons. This CDR3 spans 14 amino acids. V lost 0 bases and J 2 bases, leaving 8 bases between the germline ends. Germline V CDR1 and CDR2: LNHNV, YYDKDF (reference sequence). The gene calls are TRBV15 and TRBJ2-7; a weak D match, TRBD1 (6 bases). The sample taken for sequencing was peripheral blood. The receptor was isolated from a man aged 55 to 69 with acute or convalescent COVID-19. The CDR3 spells CATSRDRGTYEQYF. The CDR3 DNA sequence: TGTGCCACCAGCAGAGACAGGGGAACCTACGAGCAGTACTTC.